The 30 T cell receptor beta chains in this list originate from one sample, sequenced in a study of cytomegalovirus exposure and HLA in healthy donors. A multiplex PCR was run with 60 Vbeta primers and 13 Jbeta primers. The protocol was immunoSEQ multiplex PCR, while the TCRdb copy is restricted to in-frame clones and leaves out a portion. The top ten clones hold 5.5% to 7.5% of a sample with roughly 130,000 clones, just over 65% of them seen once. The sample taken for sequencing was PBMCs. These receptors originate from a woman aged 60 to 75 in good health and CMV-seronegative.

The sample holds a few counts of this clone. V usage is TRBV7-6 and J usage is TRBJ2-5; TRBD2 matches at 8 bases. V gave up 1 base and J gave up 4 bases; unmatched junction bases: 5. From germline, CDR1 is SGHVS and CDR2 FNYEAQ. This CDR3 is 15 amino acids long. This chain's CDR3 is CASSLETLAGETQYF. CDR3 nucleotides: TGTGCCAGCAGCTTAGAAACCCTAGCGGGAGAGACCCAGTACTTC. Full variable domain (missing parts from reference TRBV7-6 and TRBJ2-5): GAGVSQSPRYKVTKRGQDVALRCDPISGHVSLYWYRQALGQGPEFLTYFNYEAQQDKSGLPNDRFSAERPEGSISTLTIQRTEQRDSAMYRCASSLETLAGETQYFGPGTRLLVL.

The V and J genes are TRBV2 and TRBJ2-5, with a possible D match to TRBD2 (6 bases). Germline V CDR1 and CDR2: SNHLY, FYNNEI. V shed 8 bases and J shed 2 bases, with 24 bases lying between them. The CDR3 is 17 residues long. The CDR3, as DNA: TGTGCCAGCCCCGACATTGAGCGCGGGACTGCACAAGAGACCCAGTACTTC. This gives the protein CASPDIERGTAQETQYF.

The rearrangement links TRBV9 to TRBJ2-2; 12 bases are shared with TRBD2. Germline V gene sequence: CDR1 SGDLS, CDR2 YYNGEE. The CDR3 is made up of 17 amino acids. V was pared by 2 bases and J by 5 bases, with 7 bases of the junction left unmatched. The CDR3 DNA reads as TGTGCCAGCAGCGTCGCTAGCGGGGGGGTTCGGACCGGGGAGCTGTTTTTT. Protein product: CASSVASGGVRTGELFF.

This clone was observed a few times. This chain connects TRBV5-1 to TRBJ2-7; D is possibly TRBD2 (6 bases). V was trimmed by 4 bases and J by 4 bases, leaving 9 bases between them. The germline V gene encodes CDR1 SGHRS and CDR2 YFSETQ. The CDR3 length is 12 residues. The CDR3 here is CASSPGVYEQYF. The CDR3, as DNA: TGCGCCAGCAGCCCGGGGGTGTACGAGCAGTACTTC.

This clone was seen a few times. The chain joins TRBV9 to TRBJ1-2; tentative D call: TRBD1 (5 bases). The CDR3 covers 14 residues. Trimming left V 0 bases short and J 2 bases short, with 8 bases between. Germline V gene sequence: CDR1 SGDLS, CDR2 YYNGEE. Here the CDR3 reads CASSVEGQNYGYTF. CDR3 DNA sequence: TGTGCCAGCAGCGTAGAGGGGCAAAACTATGGCTACACCTTC.

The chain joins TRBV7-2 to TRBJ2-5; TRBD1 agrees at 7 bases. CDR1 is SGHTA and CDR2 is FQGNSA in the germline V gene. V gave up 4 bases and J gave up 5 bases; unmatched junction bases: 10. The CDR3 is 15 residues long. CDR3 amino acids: CASSWTTGVQETQYF. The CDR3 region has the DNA TGTGCCAGCAGCTGGACAACAGGGGTCCAGGAGACCCAGTACTTC.

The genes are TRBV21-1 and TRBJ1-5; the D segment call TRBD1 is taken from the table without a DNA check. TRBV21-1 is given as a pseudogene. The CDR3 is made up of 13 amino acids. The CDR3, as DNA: TGTGCCAGCAGCAAAACCTTGGGCCAGCCCCAGCATTTT. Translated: CASSKTLGQPQHF.

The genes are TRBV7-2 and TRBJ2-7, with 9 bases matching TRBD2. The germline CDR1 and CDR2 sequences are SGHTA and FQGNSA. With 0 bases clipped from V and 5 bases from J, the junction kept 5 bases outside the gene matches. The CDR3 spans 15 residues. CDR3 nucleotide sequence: TGTGCCAGCAGCTTAGCGCGCGGGAGGGGAAACGAGCAGTACTTC. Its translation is CASSLARGRGNEQYF.

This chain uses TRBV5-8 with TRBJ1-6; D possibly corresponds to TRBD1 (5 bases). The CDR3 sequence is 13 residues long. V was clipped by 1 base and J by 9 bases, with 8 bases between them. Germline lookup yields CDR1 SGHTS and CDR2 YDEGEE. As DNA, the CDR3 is TGTGCCAGCAGCTTGTACGGGGGTTCACCCCTCCACTTT. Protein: CASSLYGGSPLHF.

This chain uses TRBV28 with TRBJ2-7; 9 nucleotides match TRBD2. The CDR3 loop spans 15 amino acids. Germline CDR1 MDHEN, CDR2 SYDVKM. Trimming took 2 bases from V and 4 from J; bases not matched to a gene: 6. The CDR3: CASSLSLAGTYEQYF. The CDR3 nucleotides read TGTGCCAGCAGTTTAAGCCTAGCGGGAACATACGAGCAGTACTTC. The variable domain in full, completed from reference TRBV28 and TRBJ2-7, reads DVKVTQSSRYLVKRTGEKVFLECVQDMDHENMFWYRQDPGLGLRLIYFSYDVKMKEKGDIPEGYSVSREKKERFSLILESASTNQTSMYLCASSLSLAGTYEQYFGPGTRLTVT.

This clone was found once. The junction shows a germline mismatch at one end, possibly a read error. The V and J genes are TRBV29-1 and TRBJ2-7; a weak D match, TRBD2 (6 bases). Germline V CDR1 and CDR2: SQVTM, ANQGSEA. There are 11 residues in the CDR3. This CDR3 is CSVVGLAKQYF. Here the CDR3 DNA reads TGCAGCGTTGTGGGTCTAGCGAAGCAGTACTTT.

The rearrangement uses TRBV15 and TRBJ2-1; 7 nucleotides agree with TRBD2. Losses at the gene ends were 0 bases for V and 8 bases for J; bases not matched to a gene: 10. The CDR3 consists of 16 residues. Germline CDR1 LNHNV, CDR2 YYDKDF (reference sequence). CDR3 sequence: CATSRDWASGMDEQFF. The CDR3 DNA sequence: TGTGCCACCAGCAGAGATTGGGCTAGCGGCATGGATGAGCAGTTCTTC.

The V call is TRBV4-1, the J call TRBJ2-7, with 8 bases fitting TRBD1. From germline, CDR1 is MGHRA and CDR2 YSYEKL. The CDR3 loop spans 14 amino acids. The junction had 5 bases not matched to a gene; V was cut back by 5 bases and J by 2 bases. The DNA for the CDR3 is TGCGCCAGCAGCGACAGGACAGGGCCCTACGAGCAGTACTTC. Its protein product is CASSDRTGPYEQYF.

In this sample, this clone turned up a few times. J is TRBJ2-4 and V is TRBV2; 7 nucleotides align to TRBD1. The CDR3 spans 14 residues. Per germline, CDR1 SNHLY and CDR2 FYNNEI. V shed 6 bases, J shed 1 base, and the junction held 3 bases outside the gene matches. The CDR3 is CASSQQGAKNIQYF. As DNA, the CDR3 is TGTGCCAGCAGCCAACAGGGGGCCAAAAACATTCAGTACTTC.

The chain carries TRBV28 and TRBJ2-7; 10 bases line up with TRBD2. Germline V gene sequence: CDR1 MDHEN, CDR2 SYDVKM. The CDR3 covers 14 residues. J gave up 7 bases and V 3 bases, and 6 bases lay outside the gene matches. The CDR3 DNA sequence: TGTGCCAGCAGTTTGCCTAGCGGGAGAAAAGAGCAGTACTTC. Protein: CASSLPSGRKEQYF.

The CDR3 coding sequence is TGTGCCAGCTCACCCTCACGGGGGACGGACAACACGAACACCGGGGAGCTGTTTTTT. Its protein product is CASSPSRGTDNTNTGELFF. The chain combines TRBV18 with TRBJ2-2; a weak D match, TRBD2 (6 bases). With 3 bases removed from V and 0 bases from J, the gap between germline ends came to 20 bases. This CDR3 has 19 residues. Germline V gene data show CDR1 as KGHSH and CDR2 as LQKENI. Full variable domain (missing parts from reference TRBV18 and TRBJ2-2): NAGVMQNPRHLVRRRGQEARLRCSPMKGHSHVYWYRQLPEEGLKFMVYLQKENIIDESGMPKERFSAEFPKEGPSILRIQQVVRGDSAAYFCASSPSRGTDNTNTGELFFGEGSRLTVL.

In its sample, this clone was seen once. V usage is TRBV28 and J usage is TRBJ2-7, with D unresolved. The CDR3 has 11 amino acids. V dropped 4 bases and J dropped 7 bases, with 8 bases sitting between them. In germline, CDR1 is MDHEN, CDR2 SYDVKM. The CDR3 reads CASSSRWEQYF. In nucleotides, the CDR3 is TGTGCCAGCAGTTCCCGGTGGGAGCAGTACTTC.

CDR3 nucleotide sequence: TGTGCCAGCAGTTTATTAGGGGCAGGGAGGGAAAAACTGTTTTTT. Protein: CASSLLGAGREKLFF. The chain links TRBV28 to TRBJ1-4; possibly TRBD1 for D (5 bases). This CDR3 spans 15 amino acids. Germline CDR1 reads MDHEN; CDR2 reads SYDVKM. V was shortened by 1 base and J by 8 bases, with 14 bases between the two germline ends.

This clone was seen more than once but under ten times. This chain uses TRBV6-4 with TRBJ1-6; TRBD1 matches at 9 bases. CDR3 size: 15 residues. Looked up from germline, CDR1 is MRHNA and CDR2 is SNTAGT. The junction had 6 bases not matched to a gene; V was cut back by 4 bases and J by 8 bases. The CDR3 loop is CASSVPDRGDSPLHF. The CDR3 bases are TGTGCCAGCAGTGTCCCGGACAGGGGCGATTCACCCCTCCACTTT.

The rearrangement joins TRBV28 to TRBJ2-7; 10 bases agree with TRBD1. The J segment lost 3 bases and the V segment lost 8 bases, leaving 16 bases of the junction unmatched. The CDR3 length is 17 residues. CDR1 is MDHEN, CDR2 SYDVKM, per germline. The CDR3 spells CASAEDRGGLIVYEQYF. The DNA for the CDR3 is TGTGCCAGCGCCGAGGACAGGGGGGGCCTAATAGTCTACGAGCAGTACTTC.

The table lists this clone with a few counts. The CDR3 is CASSFKGAGANVLTF. The DNA of the CDR3 is TGTGCCAGTAGTTTTAAGGGGGCTGGGGCCAACGTCCTGACTTTC. V is TRBV19 and J is TRBJ2-6, with a weak D call TRBD1 (6 bases). The length of the CDR3 is 15 residues. Germline V gives CDR1 LNHDA, CDR2 SQIVND (reference sequence). The V end was cut by 5 bases, the J end by 2 bases, with 10 bases between.

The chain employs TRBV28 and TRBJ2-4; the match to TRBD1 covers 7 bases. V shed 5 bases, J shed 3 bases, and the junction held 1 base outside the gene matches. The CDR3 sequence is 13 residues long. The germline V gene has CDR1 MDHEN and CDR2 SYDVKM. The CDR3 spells CASSGDSKNIQYF. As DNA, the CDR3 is TGTGCCAGCAGTGGGGACAGCAAAAACATTCAGTACTTC.

The CDR3 loop reads CASSLGPSEQETQYF. The CDR3 nucleotides are TGTGCCAGCAGCTTGGGTCCTAGCGAGCAAGAGACCCAGTACTTC. This chain connects TRBV5-5 to TRBJ2-5; possible D gene TRBD2, 6 bases. There are 15 residues in the CDR3. Trimming removed 0 bases from V and 2 bases from J, with 11 bases in between. Looked up from germline, CDR1 is SGHKS and CDR2 is YYEKEE (reference sequence).

CDR3 nucleotide sequence: TGCGCCAGCAGTCACCGTCCCGCGTGCTTGAGCTCCTACGAGCAGTACTTC. This translates into CASSHRPACLSSYEQYF. The chain couples TRBV23-1 to TRBJ2-5; D uncertain. Gene TRBJ2-7 matches the end of the DNA better, so the J call may be wrong. TRBV23-1 is designated an ORF whose function remains uncertain. This CDR3 is 17 amino acids long.

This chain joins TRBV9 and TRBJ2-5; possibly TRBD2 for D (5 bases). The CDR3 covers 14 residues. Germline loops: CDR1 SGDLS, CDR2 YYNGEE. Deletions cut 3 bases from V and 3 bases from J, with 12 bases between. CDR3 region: CASSARGGKETQYF. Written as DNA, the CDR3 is TGTGCCAGCAGCGCGAGAGGAGGTAAAGAGACCCAGTACTTC.

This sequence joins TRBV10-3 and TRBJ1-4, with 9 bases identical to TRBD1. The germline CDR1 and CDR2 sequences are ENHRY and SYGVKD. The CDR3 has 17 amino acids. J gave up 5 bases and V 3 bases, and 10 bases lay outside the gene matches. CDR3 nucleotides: TGTGCCATCAGTGACACGAACGGGGACAGGGAGAATGAAAAACTGTTTTTT. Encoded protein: CAISDTNGDRENEKLFF.

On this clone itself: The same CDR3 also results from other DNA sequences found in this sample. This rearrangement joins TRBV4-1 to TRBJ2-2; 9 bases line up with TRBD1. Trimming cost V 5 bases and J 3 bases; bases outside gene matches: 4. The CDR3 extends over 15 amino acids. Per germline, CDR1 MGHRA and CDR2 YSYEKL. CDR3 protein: CASSAQGADTGELFF. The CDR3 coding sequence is TGCGCCAGCAGCGCACAGGGGGCCGACACCGGGGAGCTGTTTTTT.

The CDR3 coding sequence is TGCGCCAGCAGCCCGAATGGGCCTACCTACGAGCAGTACTTC. This encodes CASSPNGPTYEQYF. The rearrangement uses TRBV5-1 and TRBJ2-7; D gene uncertain. The CDR3 runs 14 residues. Per germline, CDR1 SGHRS and CDR2 YFSETQ. V lost 4 bases, J lost 2 bases, and 13 bases lay in between.

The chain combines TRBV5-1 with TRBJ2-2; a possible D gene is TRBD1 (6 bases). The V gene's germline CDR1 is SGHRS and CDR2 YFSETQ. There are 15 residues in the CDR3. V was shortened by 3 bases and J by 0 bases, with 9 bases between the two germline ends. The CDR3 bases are TGCGCCAGCAGCTCCGGGACAACGAACACCGGGGAGCTGTTTTTT. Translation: CASSSGTTNTGELFF.

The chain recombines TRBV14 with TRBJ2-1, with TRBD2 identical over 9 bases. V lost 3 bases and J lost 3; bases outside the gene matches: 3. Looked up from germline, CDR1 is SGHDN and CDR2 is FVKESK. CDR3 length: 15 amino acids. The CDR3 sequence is CASSQGTSSYNEQFF. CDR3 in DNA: TGTGCCAGCAGCCAGGGGACTAGCAGCTACAATGAGCAGTTCTTC.